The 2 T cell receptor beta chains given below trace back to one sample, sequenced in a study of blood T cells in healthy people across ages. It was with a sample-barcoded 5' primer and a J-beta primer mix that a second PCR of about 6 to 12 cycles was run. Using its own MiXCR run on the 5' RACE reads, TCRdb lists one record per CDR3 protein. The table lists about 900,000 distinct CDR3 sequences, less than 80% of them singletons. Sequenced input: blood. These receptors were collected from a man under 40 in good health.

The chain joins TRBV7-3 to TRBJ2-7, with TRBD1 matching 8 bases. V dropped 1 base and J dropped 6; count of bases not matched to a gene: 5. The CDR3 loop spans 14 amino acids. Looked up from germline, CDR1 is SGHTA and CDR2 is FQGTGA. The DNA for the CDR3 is TGTGCCAGCAGCTTAAAGGACAGGGAAGGCGAGCAGTACTTC. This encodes CASSLKDREGEQYF.

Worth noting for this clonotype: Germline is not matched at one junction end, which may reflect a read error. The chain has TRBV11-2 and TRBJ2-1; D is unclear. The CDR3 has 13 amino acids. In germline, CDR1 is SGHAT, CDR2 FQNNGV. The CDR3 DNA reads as TGTGCCAGCAGCGACATCAGGTACAATGGGCAGTTCTTC. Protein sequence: CASSDIRYNGQFF. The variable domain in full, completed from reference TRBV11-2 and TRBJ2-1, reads EAGVAQSPRYKIIEKRQSVAFWCNPISGHATLYWYQQILGQGPKLLIQFQNNGVVDDSQLPKDRFSAERLKGVDSTLKIQPAKLEDSAVYLCASSDIRYNGQFFGPGTRLTVL.